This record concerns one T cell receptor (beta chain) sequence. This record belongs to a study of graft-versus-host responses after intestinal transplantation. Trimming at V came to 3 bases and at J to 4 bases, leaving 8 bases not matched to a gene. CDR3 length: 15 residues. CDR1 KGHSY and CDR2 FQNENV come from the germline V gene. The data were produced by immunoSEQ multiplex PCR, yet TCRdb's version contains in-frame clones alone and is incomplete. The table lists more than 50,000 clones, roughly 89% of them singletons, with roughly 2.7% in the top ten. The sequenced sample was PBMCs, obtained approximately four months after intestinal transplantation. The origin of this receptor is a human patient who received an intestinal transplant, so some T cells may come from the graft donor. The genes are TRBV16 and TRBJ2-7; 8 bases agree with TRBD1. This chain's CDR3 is CASSQFRTGTYEQYF. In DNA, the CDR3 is TGTGCCAGCAGCCAGTTTAGGACAGGGACTTACGAGCAGTACTTC.